This passage covers 2 T cell receptor beta chains from one sample sequenced in a study of Ad26.COV2.S vaccination and SARS-CoV-2 variants. Sequenced by immunoSEQ multiplex PCR; TCRdb stores in-frame clones only, minus some. Of some 350,000 clones listed, almost 90% are singletons. The treatment was: some 19 received Ad26.COV2.S at low or high dose, single or two shots; 5 received placebo; per-sample allocation not given. Following the first vaccine or placebo injection, samples were taken on day 63. The sequenced sample was peripheral blood, obtained in a trial of Ad26.COV2.S vaccine versus placebo. The receptor source for this set is a person between 18 and 60 years old who received the Ad26.COV2.S COVID-19 vaccine or a placebo.

In DNA form, the CDR3 reads TGTGCCATCAGTGAAGGCGGACTAGCGGGAGAGCGAGAGACCCAGTACTTC. This translates into CAISEGGLAGERETQYF. The genes are TRBV10-3 and TRBJ2-5, with 13 bases identical to TRBD2. This CDR3 region has 17 residues. Germline V gene data show CDR1 as ENHRY and CDR2 as SYGVKD. V dropped 3 bases and J dropped 4; count of bases not matched to a gene: 8.

The V call is TRBV7-2, the J call TRBJ1-1; D not certain. The CDR3 is 12 amino acids. Germline V gives CDR1 SGHTA, CDR2 FQGNSA. V lost 5 bases and J lost 10, with 14 bases in between. The CDR3 DNA reads TGTGCCAGCAGCACACAACCCCCAGGAGCTTTCTTT. Its translation: CASSTQPPGAFF. Full variable domain (remainder filled in from reference TRBV7-2 and TRBJ1-1): GAGVSQSPSNKVTEKGKDVELRCDPISGHTALYWYRQSLGQGLEFLIYFQGNSAPDKSGLPSDRFSAERTGGSVSTLTIQRTQQEDSAVYLCASSTQPPGAFFGQGTRLTVV.